This TCR beta chain was sequenced for a study of T cell changes during pregnancy in multiple sclerosis (dated by TCRdb to between 2018 and 2020). For context, the study as a whole: The study looked at changes in the T cell repertoire across pregnancy in women with multiple sclerosis.

V and J are truncated by 1 base and 1 base respectively, leaving an intervening sequence of 10 bases. CDR1 and CDR2 (SGHTA, FQGTGA) derive from the germline V gene. The CDR3 contains 16 residues, cysteine and phenylalanine counted. The CDR3 DNA has 48 bases and is translated from base 1. The sample holds one count of this clone. Its antigen is not yet known. Base quality data are lacking; no much larger clone is found one base away. To prepare the library, the immunoSEQ multiplex PCR assay was applied. The table comes from immuneACCESS by way of TCRdb, which keeps in-frame sequences with V and J called. Part of the clones is missing from these tables; in studies checked, under half for an unresolved V gene and the rest for unknown reasons. This sample gives over 50,000 clones in total; 80% to 95% of them show up just once. The ten largest clones take up 2.3% of the sample.

This receptor was identified in a female donor with multiple sclerosis, enrolled in a pregnancy study. Sequencing used peripheral blood, obtained in the first trimester of pregnancy. Recombination linked TRBV7-3 to TRBJ2-2, and perhaps TRBD2 as D gene, on 5 matching bases. CDR3 protein: CASSLNAGENTGELFF. The sequenced DNA: TGTGCCAGCAGCTTAAACGCCGGGGAGAACACCGGGGAGCTGTTTTTT.